The clone carrying this T cell receptor beta chain was observed a handful of times. This sample was taken from a study of blood T cell repertoires in COVID-19. Measured with immunoSEQ multiplex PCR; TCRdb has only the in-frame clones, and not every one. The top ten clones hold 2.5% to 3% of a sample with fewer than 300,000 clones, 85% of them seen once. Trimming stripped 6 bases from V and 1 base from J, with 12 bases between. The CDR3 is made up of 14 amino acids. CDR1 is KGHSH, CDR2 LQKENI, per germline. The receptor comes from a woman between 50 and 59 years old who had recovered from COVID-19. The chain links TRBV18 to TRBJ1-1; no clear D gene. Material for sequencing was PBMCs or T cells enriched from blood (not recorded which). CDR3 nucleotide sequence: TGTGCCAGCTCCACCAGCCGGGGGAACACTGAAGCTTTCTTT. It codes for CASSTSRGNTEAFF.